The rows below give T cell receptor beta chains drawn from one sample of a study of T-cell memory formation after mild COVID-19. MiXCR, applied by TCRdb to the 5' RACE reads, yields one record per CDR3 protein. The profile shows about 440,000 distinct CDR3 sequences, roughly 20% of them singletons. Sequencing used PBMCs or a T cell subset sorted from them (not recorded which). The receptors were gathered from an adult woman who had mild COVID-19 (a few samples of this study predate the infection). Cell type and time point are not known. CDR3s include the opening cysteine and the closing phenylalanine or tryptophan. D genes are given only for firm matches. Expanded clones get a size class; other rows say once, few or many, or leave the size out.

clone_size j_call v_call d_call cdr3_nt cdr3_aa
few TRBJ2-1 TRBV3-1 . TGTGCCAGCAGCCAAGGGACCTGGAGCTCCTACAATGAGCAGTTCTTC CASSQGTWSSYNEQFF
few TRBJ1-6 TRBV29-1 . TGCAGCGTCCGGACAGAGCGGAATTCACCCCTCCACTTT CSVRTERNSPLHF
few TRBJ2-2 TRBV2 . TGTGCCAGCAGTGAATTCGGGGAGCTGTTTTTT CASSEFGELFF
many TRBJ2-7 TRBV7-8 TRBD2 TGTGCCAGCAGCCACCTGATTGGAGCGGGGGACCCCGAGCAGTACTTC CASSHLIGAGDPEQYF
. TRBJ1-1 TRBV4-1 . TGCGCCAGCAGCCAAGATTTTTACAGGGAAGCGGCTTTCTTT CASSQDFYREAAFF
few TRBJ2-7 TRBV5-1 . TGCGCCAGCAGCGTAGGATCAGGAACTACCTACGAGCAGTACTTC CASSVGSGTTYEQYF
. TRBJ2-1 TRBV24-1 TRBD1 TGTGCCACCGGAGGACAGGGCTACAATGAGCAGTTCTTC CATGGQGYNEQFF
. TRBJ1-3 TRBV7-2 . TGTGCCAGCAGCTTAGCGGCACTGAGTGGAAACACCATATATTTT CASSLAALSGNTIYF
. TRBJ1-2 TRBV7-2 . TGTGCCAGCAGCTCAAAGAGCCCCTATGGCTACACCTTC CASSSKSPYGYTF
. TRBJ2-1 TRBV9 . TGTGCCAGCAGCGCCCTATCCTCGGTAGGCATTTACTCCTACAATGAGCAGTTCTTC CASSALSSVGIYSYNEQFF
few TRBJ2-1 TRBV20-1 TRBD1 TGCAGTGGAGATAGGGGGCTAGCCGGAGACGAGCAGTTCTTC CSGDRGLAGDEQFF
. TRBJ2-3 TRBV9 . TGTGCCAGCAGCCCAACCCCGGAGAAGTCGATGACTACGCAGTATTTT CASSPTPEKSMTTQYF